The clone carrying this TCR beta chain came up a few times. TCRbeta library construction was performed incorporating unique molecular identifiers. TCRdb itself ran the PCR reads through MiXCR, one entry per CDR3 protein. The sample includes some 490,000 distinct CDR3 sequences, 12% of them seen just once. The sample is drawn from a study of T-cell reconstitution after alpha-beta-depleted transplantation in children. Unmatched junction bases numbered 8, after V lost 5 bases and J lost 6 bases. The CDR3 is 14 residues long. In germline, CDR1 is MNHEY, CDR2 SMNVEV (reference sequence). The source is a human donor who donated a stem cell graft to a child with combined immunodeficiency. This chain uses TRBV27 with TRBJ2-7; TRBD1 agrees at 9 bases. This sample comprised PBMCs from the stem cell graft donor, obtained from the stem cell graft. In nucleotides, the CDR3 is TGTGCCAGCAGTGACCGGGACAGGGAGGGCGAGCAGTACTTC. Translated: CASSDRDREGEQYF.